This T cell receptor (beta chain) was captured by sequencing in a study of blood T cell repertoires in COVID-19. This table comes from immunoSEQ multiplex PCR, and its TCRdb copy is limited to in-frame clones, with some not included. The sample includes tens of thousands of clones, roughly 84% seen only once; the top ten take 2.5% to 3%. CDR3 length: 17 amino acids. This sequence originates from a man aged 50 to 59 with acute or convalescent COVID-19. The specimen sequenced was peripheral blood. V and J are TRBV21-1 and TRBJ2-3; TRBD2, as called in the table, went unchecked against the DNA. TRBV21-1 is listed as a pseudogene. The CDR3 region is CASSKSWLAGGLDTQYF. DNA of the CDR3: TGTGCCAGCAGCAAAAGTTGGCTAGCGGGAGGGTTGGATACGCAGTATTTT.